Below are 16 T cell receptor beta chains sequenced from a single sample in a study of T cells in Graves' hyperthyroidism and ophthalmopathy (dated by TCRdb to between 2018 and 2021). Library preparation employed multiplex PCR. Sequencing relied on an Illumina HiSeq 2000. TCR beta CDR3 regions were amplified from RNA transcripts. A first-round RT-PCR of the TCR CDR3 used the HTBI primer set with the Qiagen OneStep RT-PCR kit. Through fastp at Q25 and MiXCR, TCRdb rebuilt clones from the public reads, retaining in-frame beta chains. Each entry is one CDR3 protein sequence, shown with its most common DNA and genes. Within this sample are roughly 35,000 distinct CDR3 sequences, with around 52% of them counted one time only. The ten largest clones take up more than 25% of the sample. Sequences were obtained from blood. These receptors were taken from a woman in her thirties or forties with Graves' ophthalmopathy.

By frequency in the sample, this clonotype is medium-sized. This sequence joins TRBV15 and TRBJ2-1; maybe TRBD2 (6 bases). Trimming cost V 0 bases and J 13 bases, with 10 bases left between them. The germline gives CDR1 LNHNV, CDR2 YYDKDF (reference sequence). The CDR3 length is 12 residues. The CDR3 protein is CATSRDGTQQFF. The DNA for the CDR3 is TGTGCCACCAGCAGAGACGGGACTCAACAGTTCTTC.

The chain employs TRBV9 and TRBJ2-5; 7 bases are shared with TRBD2. Losses at the gene ends were 2 bases for V and 4 bases for J; bases not matched to a gene: 11. The CDR3 covers 16 residues. From germline, CDR1 is SGDLS and CDR2 YYNGEE. CDR3 in amino acids: CASSVNPQAGLETQYF. The CDR3 nucleotides read TGTGCCAGCAGCGTTAATCCTCAAGCGGGGTTAGAGACCCAGTACTTC.

This chain links TRBV2 with TRBJ1-2, with D perhaps matching TRBD1 (6 bases). The CDR3 extends over 16 amino acids. V lost 4 bases and J 0 bases, leaving 15 bases between the germline ends. Germline lookup yields CDR1 SNHLY and CDR2 FYNNEI. The CDR3 nucleotides are TGTGCCAGCAGTGTTGAGAGACAGGTTACTAACTATGGCTACACCTTC. Translating gives CASSVERQVTNYGYTF.

This clonotype has only one observation. The chain has TRBV15 and TRBJ2-7; TRBD1 matches at 11 bases. CDR3 size: 12 residues. Germline trimming cut 8 bases from V and 5 bases from J; bases unmatched to any gene: 2. The germline V gene has CDR1 LNHNV and CDR2 YYDKDF (reference sequence). For the CDR3, the DNA is TGTGCCACCGGACAGGGGGCCGACGAGCAGTACTTC. Translation gives CATGQGADEQYF.

The V and J genes are TRBV24-1 and TRBJ2-6; D ambiguous. The CDR3 length is 10 residues. Germline CDR1 reads KGHDR; CDR2 reads SFDVKD. Trimming took off 1 base at V and 13 bases at J, with 1 base between the two ends. The CDR3 loop reads CATSDLVLTF. The CDR3 DNA follows: TGTGCCACCAGTGATTTAGTCCTGACTTTC.

Points on this clonotype: Likely a read error: the CDR3 ends without its conserved phenylalanine or tryptophan. The DNA is omitted, as the CDR3 cannot be located on it reliably, and the CDR3 follows TCRdb's listing. The chain couples TRBV7-2 to TRBJ2-5; TRBD2, the D gene given by the table, was not confirmed from the DNA. CDR1 SGHTA and CDR2 FQGNSA come from the germline V gene. The CDR3 length is 12 residues, termini included. The CDR3 sequence is CASSATSGSRSY.

The chain carries TRBV10-1 and TRBJ2-3, with 12 bases identical to TRBD2. With V trimmed by 3 bases and J by 3 bases, 4 bases remained unmatched. This CDR3 is 16 amino acids long. The germline V gene has CDR1 WNHNN and CDR2 SYGVQD (reference sequence). CDR3 DNA sequence: TGCGCCAGCAGTGACCTCACTAGCGGGAGGACAGATACGCAGTATTTT. It specifies CASSDLTSGRTDTQYF.

The chain carries TRBV19 and TRBJ1-5; D might be TRBD1 (6 bases). There are 18 residues in the CDR3. The germline CDR1 and CDR2 sequences are LNHDA and SQIVND (reference sequence). Trimming removed 3 bases at V and 0 bases at J, with 18 bases between. The CDR3 here is CASSIDRRIADSNQPQHF. The CDR3 DNA reads TGTGCCAGTAGTATTGACAGGCGTATAGCCGATAGCAATCAGCCCCAGCATTTT.

This sequence joins TRBV12-3 or TRBV12-4 and TRBJ1-6, with a possible D match to TRBD1 (5 bases). The V and J ends lost 2 bases and 5 bases respectively, with 10 bases between them. This CDR3 has 15 residues. The CDR3 DNA is TGTGCCAGCAGTTTATCGGGGGGGGATAATTCACCCCTCCACTTT. It yields the protein CASSLSGGDNSPLHF.

Only a few counts were recorded for this clonotype. The chain carries TRBV15 and TRBJ1-6, with TRBD1 matching 10 bases. Per the germline V gene, CDR1 is LNHNV and CDR2 is YYDKDF (reference sequence). V lost 5 bases to trimming and J lost 6 bases; unmatched junction nucleotides: 4. The CDR3 is 15 residues long. CDR3 sequence: CATSSRDRGNSPLHF. CDR3 DNA: TGTGCCACCAGCTCCCGGGACAGGGGTAATTCACCCCTCCACTTT. The complete variable domain, with remaining parts taken from reference TRBV15 and TRBJ1-6, reads DAMVIQNPRYQVTQFGKPVTLSCSQTLNHNVMYWYQQKSSQAPKLLFHYYDKDFNNEADTPDNFQSRRPNTSFCFLDIRSPGLGDTAMYLCATSSRDRGNSPLHFGNGTRLTVT.

This clonotype has a count of ten or more. The CDR3 DNA sequence: TGCGCCAGCAGCTTGCAAACAGCGTACCAAGAGACCCAGTACTTC. It translates to CASSLQTAYQETQYF. The rearrangement joins TRBV5-1 to TRBJ2-5, with D unresolved. The V end lost 1 base, the J end lost 0 bases, and 10 bases lay between the germline ends. This CDR3 region has 15 residues. CDR1 is SGHRS, CDR2 YFSETQ, per germline.

This rearrangement joins TRBV4-3 to TRBJ1-5; 9 bases map to TRBD1. The germline V gene has CDR1 LGHNA and CDR2 YSLEER. V lost 2 bases and J lost 3; bases outside the gene matches: 11. The CDR3 contains 18 residues. CDR3 sequence: CASSQRYQGTGHNQPQHF. The CDR3 DNA is TGCGCCAGCAGCCAAAGGTACCAGGGGACAGGGCACAATCAGCCCCAGCATTTT.

This clonotype was detected once. The chain links TRBV19 to TRBJ2-7; 8 positions agree with TRBD2. CDR3 length: 11 amino acids. J lost 2 bases, V lost 10 bases, and 1 base had no gene match. The germline gives CDR1 LNHDA, CDR2 SQIVND (reference sequence). CDR3 DNA sequence: TGTGCCACGCGGGGGGCCTACGAGCAGTACTTC. Translation gives CATRGAYEQYF.

This clonotype was recorded many times. V usage is TRBV19 and J usage is TRBJ2-1; TRBD2 matches 11 bases. The CDR3 has 16 amino acids. J lost 4 bases, V lost 3 bases, and 5 bases had no gene match. Germline CDR1 reads LNHDA; CDR2 reads SQIVND (reference sequence). CDR3 bases: TGTGCCAGTAGTATCGTTGGGACTAGCGGTTACAATGAGCAGTTCTTC. Translating gives CASSIVGTSGYNEQFF.

This clonotype appeared a single time. The rearrangement joins TRBV28 to TRBJ1-1; 8 bases line up with TRBD1. V trimming: 6 bases; J trimming: 3 bases; junction bases outside the gene matches: 6. Germline assignment: CDR1 MDHEN and CDR2 SYDVKM. The CDR3 contains 14 residues. The CDR3, as DNA: TGTGCCAGCAGATTTACAGGGGGGGACACTGAAGCTTTCTTT. Amino acids: CASRFTGGDTEAFF.

The chain links TRBV20-1 to TRBJ2-7; 7 bases map to TRBD1. Germline CDR1 is DFQATT and CDR2 is SNEGSKA (reference sequence). J was trimmed by 1 base and V by 0 bases; bases with no gene match: 6. The CDR3 has 15 amino acids. This chain's CDR3 is CSAREAVRGSYEQYF. The DNA of the CDR3 is TGCAGTGCTAGAGAGGCTGTCAGGGGGTCCTACGAGCAGTACTTC.